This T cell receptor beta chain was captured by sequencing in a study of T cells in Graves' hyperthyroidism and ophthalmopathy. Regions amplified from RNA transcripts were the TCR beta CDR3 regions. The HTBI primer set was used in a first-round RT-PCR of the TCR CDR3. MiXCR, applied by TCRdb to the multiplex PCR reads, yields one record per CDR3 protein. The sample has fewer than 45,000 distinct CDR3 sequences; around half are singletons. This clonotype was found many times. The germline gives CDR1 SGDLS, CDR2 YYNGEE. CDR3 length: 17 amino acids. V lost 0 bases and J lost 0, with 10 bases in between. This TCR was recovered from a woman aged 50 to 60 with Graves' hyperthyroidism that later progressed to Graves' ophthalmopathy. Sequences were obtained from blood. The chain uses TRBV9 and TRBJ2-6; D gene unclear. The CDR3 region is CASSVGRIYSGANVLTF. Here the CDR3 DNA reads TGTGCCAGCAGCGTAGGCAGGATTTACTCTGGGGCCAACGTCCTGACTTTC. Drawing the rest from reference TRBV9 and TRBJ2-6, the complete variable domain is DSGVTQTPKHLITATGQRVTLRCSPRSGDLSVYWYQQSLDQGLQFLIQYYNGEERAKGNILERFSAQQFPDLHSELNLSSLELGDSALYFCASSVGRIYSGANVLTFGAGSRLTVL.